The next 18 T cell receptor beta chains were all read from a single sample in a study of T cells in Graves' hyperthyroidism and ophthalmopathy. Authors of the study amplified TCR beta CDR3 regions from RNA transcripts. HTBI primers were the set used in a first-round RT-PCR of the TCR CDR3. Each CDR3 protein is one row after TCRdb ran MiXCR on the multiplex PCR reads. This sample has approximately 640,000 distinct CDR3 sequences, with around 15% found just once. Sequencing input: blood. The receptors here all came from a man between 50 and 59 years old with Graves' hyperthyroidism.

This clonotype was counted many times. The chain recombines TRBV25-1 with TRBJ2-2, with 7 bases fitting TRBD2. V trimming: 5 bases; J trimming: 2 bases; junction bases outside the gene matches: 8. CDR1 MGHDK and CDR2 SYGVNS come from the germline V gene. This CDR3 is built from 16 residues. The CDR3 here is CASSNDGLVNTGELFF. The CDR3 DNA is TGTGCCAGCAGTAATGACGGACTAGTCAACACCGGGGAGCTGTTTTTT.

This clonotype was found a few times. This chain connects TRBV11-2 to TRBJ2-3; 12 nucleotides align to TRBD2. The CDR3 extends over 16 amino acids. Germline lookup yields CDR1 SGHAT and CDR2 FQNNGV. V was pared by 3 bases and J by 5 bases, with 6 bases of the junction left unmatched. CDR3 DNA sequence: TGTGCCAGCAGCTTTTCTAGCGGGAGGGCCATAGATACGCAGTATTTT. Its protein is CASSFSSGRAIDTQYF. The whole variable domain, filled in from reference TRBV11-2 and TRBJ2-3, reads EAGVAQSPRYKIIEKRQSVAFWCNPISGHATLYWYQQILGQGPKLLIQFQNNGVVDDSQLPKDRFSAERLKGVDSTLKIQPAKLEDSAVYLCASSFSSGRAIDTQYFGPGTRLTVL.

This clonotype was recorded many times. The gene calls are TRBV6-1 and TRBJ2-3, with a possible D match to TRBD1 (5 bases). V lost 2 bases to trimming and J lost 2 bases, with 11 bases between them. Germline assignment: CDR1 MNHNS and CDR2 SASEGT. The CDR3 length is 15 residues. The CDR3 DNA is TGTGCCAGCAGTGAACAAGGGGCTACCACAGATACGCAGTATTTT. This gives the protein CASSEQGATTDTQYF.

The chain is built from TRBV2 and TRBJ2-6; no clear D. Trimming removed 9 bases at V and 0 bases at J, with 3 bases between. The CDR3 covers 12 residues. Germline V gives CDR1 SNHLY, CDR2 FYNNEI. The CDR3: CARGSGANVLTF. CDR3 nucleotides: TGTGCCAGGGGCTCTGGGGCCAACGTCCTGACTTTC.

To note about this clonotype: A much bigger clone sits one base away, suggesting this may be a read error. The rearrangement joins TRBV12-3 or TRBV12-4 to TRBJ1-4; perhaps TRBD1 as D (5 bases). The CDR3 loop spans 18 amino acids. The CDR3 loop reads CASSPGLWDLLTNEKLLF. CDR3 nucleotides: TGTGCCAGCAGTCCTGGTTTGTGGGACCTACTAACTAATGAAAAACTGCTTTTT.

This clonotype has only one observation. The rearrangement joins TRBV4-3 to TRBJ2-1; D uncertain. The V end was cut by 1 base, the J end by 2 bases, with 12 bases between. Germline CDR1 reads LGHNA; CDR2 reads YSLEER. The CDR3 is 16 residues long. The chain's CDR3 is CASSQGPSGPYNEQFF. The CDR3 region has the DNA TGCGCCAGCAGCCAAGGGCCCAGTGGTCCCTACAATGAGCAGTTCTTC.

This clonotype was observed at least ten times. One junction end does not reproduce the germline sequence, and a read error may be involved. The chain links TRBV11-2 to TRBJ2-3; no reliable D call. The CDR3 has 13 amino acids. In germline, CDR1 is SGHAT, CDR2 FQNNGV. This CDR3 reads CAGSLVFRGTQYF. DNA for the CDR3: TGTGCCGGCAGCTTAGTTTTCCGCGGTACGCAGTATTTT.

This clonotype was detected ten times or more. The genes are TRBV11-2 and TRBJ2-1; D unresolved. V was shortened by 1 base and J by 0 bases, with 10 bases between the two germline ends. Germline V gene lookup returns CDR1 SGHAT and CDR2 FQNNGV. This CDR3 contains 16 residues. The CDR3 coding sequence is TGTGCCAGCAGCTTAGTTAGGAACCCCTCCTACAATGAGCAGTTCTTC. Its translation is CASSLVRNPSYNEQFF.

At least ten counts were recorded for this clonotype. This sequence joins TRBV2 and TRBJ1-6, with D uncertain. The CDR3 covers 13 residues. CDR1 is SNHLY, CDR2 FYNNEI, per germline. The V end lost 5 bases, the J end lost 5 bases, and 7 bases lay between the germline ends. The CDR3 DNA follows: TGTGCCAGCAGTCTCATCGATAATTCACCCCTCCACTTT. Amino acids: CASSLIDNSPLHF.

This clonotype was counted ten times or more. CDR3 sequence reads: CASSIFSGTIYEQYF. In DNA form, the CDR3 reads TGTGCCAGTAGTATCTTTTCCGGGACTATCTACGAGCAGTACTTC. The rearrangement joins TRBV19 to TRBJ2-7; 7 bases fit TRBD2. This CDR3 comprises 15 residues. Looked up from germline, CDR1 is LNHDA and CDR2 is SQIVND (reference sequence). Trimming cost V 3 bases and J 3 bases; bases outside gene matches: 8.

This clonotype was counted many times. The chain links TRBV3-1 to TRBJ1-2, with D perhaps TRBD1 (5 bases). V lost 3 bases to trimming and J lost 4 bases, with 9 bases between them. The CDR3 totals 13 residues. CDR1 is LGHDT and CDR2 is YNNKEL in the germline V gene (reference sequence). CDR3 sequence reads: CASSHRASYGYTF. The CDR3 bases are TGTGCCAGCAGCCACAGGGCCTCCTATGGCTACACCTTC. The full variable domain, in which reference TRBV3-1 and TRBJ1-2 provide the parts outside the CDR3, is DTAVSQTPKYLVTQMGNDKSIKCEQNLGHDTMYWYKQDSKKFLKIMFSYNNKELIINETVPNRFSPKSPDKAHLNLHINSLELGDSAVYFCASSHRASYGYTFGSGTRLTVV.

This clonotype occurred a few times. J is TRBJ2-2 and V is TRBV7-2; weak D call: TRBD1 (6 bases). The germline gives CDR1 SGHTA, CDR2 FQGNSA. Trimming stripped 7 bases from V and 7 bases from J, with 19 bases between. The CDR3 extends over 15 amino acids. CDR3 coding DNA: TGTGCCAGCACCTTTTTTCCAGGGGATGGCGGGGAGCTGTTTTTT. Translated: CASTFFPGDGGELFF.

V and J are TRBV15 and TRBJ2-3; the match to TRBD2 covers 11 bases. The length of the CDR3 is 18 residues. Germline CDR1 reads LNHNV; CDR2 reads YYDKDF (reference sequence). V dropped 0 bases and J dropped 4; count of bases not matched to a gene: 9. The CDR3, as DNA: TGTGCCACCAGCAGAGATCCCCCGACTAGCGGGAACCCAGATACGCAGTATTTT. Amino acid sequence: CATSRDPPTSGNPDTQYF.

In this sample, this clonotype turned up many times. The chain is built from TRBV7-9 and TRBJ2-7; no reliable D call. Germline CDR1 and CDR2: SEHNR and FQNEAQ (reference sequence). V shed 5 bases and J shed 2 bases, with 7 bases lying between them. This CDR3 spans 12 amino acids. The CDR3 DNA follows: TGTGCCAGCAGCCCCGCAACCTACGAGCAGTACTTC. The encoded protein is CASSPATYEQYF.

This clonotype was observed many times. V usage is TRBV11-2 and J usage is TRBJ1-5; maybe TRBD1 (5 bases). The V gene's germline CDR1 is SGHAT and CDR2 FQNNGV. CDR3 length equals 14 residues. Trimming pared 0 bases from V and 6 bases from J, leaving 9 bases between. Written as DNA, the CDR3 is TGTGCCAGCAGCTTAGAGAGGGGCGGTCAGCCCCAGCATTTT. It yields the protein CASSLERGGQPQHF.

This clonotype was seen at least ten times. The gene calls are TRBV5-5 and TRBJ2-7; maybe TRBD2 (5 bases). Trimming left V 4 bases short and J 3 bases short, with 11 bases between. This CDR3 is built from 13 residues. In germline, CDR1 is SGHKS, CDR2 YYEKEE (reference sequence). The CDR3 nucleotides read TGTGCCAGCAGCGTTGGACTGAACTACGAGCAGTACTTC. Its translation: CASSVGLNYEQYF.

At least ten counts were recorded for this clonotype. The V and J genes are TRBV20-1 and TRBJ1-1; 8 bases agree with TRBD1. CDR3 length: 12 amino acids. Germline V CDR1 and CDR2: DFQATT, SNEGSKA (reference sequence). V shed 5 bases, J shed 2 bases, and the junction held 1 base outside the gene matches. The CDR3 nucleotides are TGCAGTGCTGGACAGGGAAACACTGAAGCTTTCTTT. It translates to CSAGQGNTEAFF.

Only a few counts were recorded for this clonotype. The J gene is TRBJ1-2, the V gene TRBV29-1; D call uncertain. The CDR3 length is 12 residues. Germline CDR1 reads SQVTM; CDR2 reads ANQGSEA. V was clipped by 7 bases and J by 0 bases, with 9 bases between them. The CDR3 sequence: CSALLPNYGYTF. CDR3 coding DNA: TGCAGCGCCCTTCTACCTAACTATGGCTACACCTTC.